These T cell receptor beta chains were read from a single sample in a study of blood T cell repertoires in COVID-19. Method: immunoSEQ multiplex PCR; TCRdb's copy keeps in-frame clones and lacks some. The sample lists 250,000 to 300,000 clones, 89% occurring once. Sequencing was carried out using PBMCs or T cells enriched from blood (not recorded which). These receptors all stem from a woman between 35 and 50 years old who had recovered from COVID-19. Both conserved end residues are part of each CDR3. A D gene is named only where the DNA matches it firmly. The size of a clone is reported for some rows only, either as once, few or many, or as a class for expanded clones.

D gene,clone size,J gene,V gene,CDR3 DNA,CDR3 protein
TRBD1,NA,TRBJ1-2,TRBV29-1,TGCAGCGCCCGGGACAGGGTCGACTATGGCTACACCTTC,CSARDRVDYGYTF
NA,NA,TRBJ1-4,TRBV7-9,TGTGCCAGCAGCTTAGACAACAAACCTAATGAAAAACTGTTTTTT,CASSLDNKPNEKLFF
NA,NA,TRBJ2-2,TRBV11-2,TGTGCCAGCAGTTTAGGGACTTTAAGGGAGCTGTTTTTT,CASSLGTLRELFF
NA,NA,TRBJ1-4,TRBV2,TGTGCCAGCAGCTCACAGGGTCTTAATGAAAAACTGTTTTTT,CASSSQGLNEKLFF
NA,NA,TRBJ1-6,TRBV9,TGTGCCAGCAGCTTAGGACTCTCCAGGGGTAATTCACCCCTCCACTTT,CASSLGLSRGNSPLHF
TRBD1,NA,TRBJ2-7,TRBV30,TGTGCCTGGAGAGGACAGGGGGTGGCCTACGAGCAGTACTTC,CAWRGQGVAYEQYF
TRBD1,few,TRBJ1-3,TRBV27,TGTGCCAGCAGTATACAGGGGGCAGCCGGAAACACCATATATTTT,CASSIQGAAGNTIYF
TRBD2,few,TRBJ2-2,TRBV2,TGTGCCAGCCTCAGCGGGGGGCCAGGTGGGGAGCTGTTTTTT,CASLSGGPGGELFF
NA,NA,TRBJ1-2,TRBV19,TGTGCCAGTAGTATAACCGCAGGGGAGACTATTGGCTACACCTTC,CASSITAGETIGYTF
TRBD1,NA,TRBJ1-3,TRBV5-1,TGCGCCAGCAGCTTAGGACAGGGCTTCTCTGGAAACACCATATATTTT,CASSLGQGFSGNTIYF
NA,NA,TRBJ2-4,TRBV29-1,TGCAGCGTTGAAGAGAGTATCGGAAACATTCAGTACTTC,CSVEESIGNIQYF
NA,once,TRBJ1-5,TRBV7-8,TGTGCCAGCAGCCAGCGGCGGGCCCAGAACAATCAGCCCCAGCATTTT,CASSQRRAQNNQPQHF
NA,NA,TRBJ2-3,TRBV5-4,TGTGCCAGCTCCCAAGGGGTAATTACAGATACGCAGTATTTT,CASSQGVITDTQYF
TRBD1,NA,TRBJ1-4,TRBV4-2,TGTGCCAGCAGCCAAGGACAGGGGGAAGAAAAACTGTTTTTT,CASSQGQGEEKLFF
NA,NA,TRBJ1-1,TRBV30,TGTGCCTGGAGTGTCTCGGTGGTCTTAACTGAAGCTTTCTTT,CAWSVSVVLTEAFF
NA,NA,TRBJ2-5,TRBV2,TGTGCCAGCTCCTCGCTTGGGGGGGCGGGACAGACCCAGTACTTC,CASSSLGGAGQTQYF
NA,NA,TRBJ2-7,TRBV2,TGTGCCAGCAGCGCGGACTGGAGCTCCTACGAGCAGTACTTC,CASSADWSSYEQYF
TRBD1,NA,TRBJ1-2,TRBV5-1,TGCGCCAGCAGCCCGGGACAGGGCTTAGATGGCTACACCTTC,CASSPGQGLDGYTF
NA,NA,TRBJ1-2,TRBV18,TGTGCCAGCTCACAAGGGGCTGACTATGGCTACACCTTC,CASSQGADYGYTF
NA,NA,TRBJ2-7,TRBV7-2,TGTGCCAGCAGCTTACACCAGCGGAGCTCCTACGAGCAGTACTTC,CASSLHQRSSYEQYF
NA,NA,TRBJ1-2,TRBV7-9,TGTGCCAGCAGCAAAAAGGCGGACAGCCATGGCTACACCTTC,CASSKKADSHGYTF
NA,NA,TRBJ1-2,TRBV2,TGTGCCAGCAGTGGTACTTATGGCTACACCTTC,CASSGTYGYTF
TRBD1,NA,TRBJ2-3,TRBV5-4,TGTGCCAGCAGCGGGCAGGGGGCTGGAACAGATACGCAGTATTTT,CASSGQGAGTDTQYF
NA,NA,TRBJ1-1,TRBV7-9,TGTGCCAGCAGCTATGAGGGCCTGAACACTGAAGCTTTCTTT,CASSYEGLNTEAFF
TRBD2,NA,TRBJ2-3,TRBV7-2,TGTGCCAGCAGCTACGCTAGCGGGAGTAATCCAGATACGCAGTATTTT,CASSYASGSNPDTQYF
TRBD1,NA,TRBJ1-2,TRBV10-3,TGTGCCATCAGTGAGGAACAGGGGGCTTATGGCTACACCTTC,CAISEEQGAYGYTF
NA,few,TRBJ2-5,TRBV5-4,TGTGCCAGCGGCCGATCCCCCGGGGATCAAGAGACCCAGTACTTC,CASGRSPGDQETQYF
TRBD1,NA,TRBJ1-2,TRBV6-5,TGTGCCAGCAGTTCCCTGGGACAGGGTCTTAGCTACACCTTC,CASSSLGQGLSYTF
NA,once,TRBJ1-1,TRBV5-5,TGTGCCAGCAGCCTATCCCCGGGACTCAAGAACACTGAAGCTTTCTTT,CASSLSPGLKNTEAFF